A selection of T cell receptor beta chains follows, all from one sample in a study of PD-1 blockade in classical Hodgkin lymphoma. TCRdb keeps only in-frame clones here, not all; method: immunoSEQ multiplex PCR. Of over 80,000 clones listed, around 78% are singletons. This specimen consisted of peripheral blood mononuclear cells (PBMCs), obtained before the fourth cycle of nivolumab. The receptor source for this set is a human donor with classical Hodgkin lymphoma. Each CDR3 is given with its conserved first and last residue.

j_call	v_call	cdr3_aa
TRBJ2-7	TRBV28	CASSSRVGVKAGVEQYF
TRBJ2-3	TRBV10-3	CAISGLAGGDTQYF
TRBJ2-6	TRBV5-3	CARSLTGGLIGANVLTF
TRBJ1-1	TRBV6-6	CASSYEGWTEAFF
TRBJ2-1	TRBV28	CASSFWTSSSYNEQFF
TRBJ2-7	TRBV5-8	CASSLSGYGQDSYEQYF
TRBJ2-2	TRBV21-1	CASSKEVSGRGNTGELFF
TRBJ2-5	TRBV6-5	CASSYWGKETQYF
TRBJ2-1	TRBV5-1	CASSLGGREQFF
TRBJ2-7	TRBV6-5	CASSYLFDSGAYF
TRBJ1-2	TRBV7-2	CASRPRQVYGYTF
TRBJ2-5	TRBV7-3	CASSPGLVSGTQYF
TRBJ2-1	TRBV11-1	CASSWYRENEQFF
TRBJ2-7	TRBV28	CAIQGAYEQYF
TRBJ1-1	TRBV7-3	CASSRPGGEAFF
TRBJ2-7	TRBV11-2	CASSLGFRVAPSYEQYF
TRBJ1-1	TRBV4-1	CASSPEGSYKAFF
TRBJ2-3	TRBV4-1	CASSQGQEKRSTDTQYF
TRBJ2-7	TRBV29-1	CSVRDADRGDEQYF
TRBJ1-4	TRBV5-1	CASSLAPAYNEKLFF
TRBJ2-7	TRBV7-2	CASSTTTGAPYEQYF
TRBJ2-5	TRBV5-1	CASSLGRLAGQETQYF
TRBJ1-1	TRBV5-4	CASSLGRKNPGHTEAFF
TRBJ2-3	TRBV29-1	CSVRGRASPDTQYF
TRBJ2-5	TRBV7-2	CASSSHPLLKRGGRETQYF
TRBJ2-1	TRBV13	CASSSGTARSYNEQFF
TRBJ1-5	TRBV5-8	CASSSGQVVDQPQHF
TRBJ2-2	TRBV6-1	CASSELRVGNTGELFF
TRBJ2-7	TRBV7-3	CASSRGQYDEQYF
TRBJ2-5	TRBV28	CASSSQDRGETQYF
TRBJ2-1	TRBV6-5	CASSSWAGHNEQFF
TRBJ2-3	TRBV6-5	CASSKGVGLSRSVF
TRBJ2-7	TRBV28	CASARGGFEQYF
TRBJ1-5	TRBV6-5	CASSYKPHQPQHF
TRBJ2-7	TRBV5-1	CASSFSLAGVTSYEQYF
TRBJ1-2	TRBV7-2	CASSFWSGAYYGYTF
TRBJ2-7	TRBV29-1	CSVEGTRENTYEQYF
TRBJ2-7	TRBV2	CASSEPDRQSYEQYF
TRBJ2-1	TRBV29-1	CSLEVSYNEQFF
TRBJ2-7	TRBV18	CASSPDRSSYEQYF